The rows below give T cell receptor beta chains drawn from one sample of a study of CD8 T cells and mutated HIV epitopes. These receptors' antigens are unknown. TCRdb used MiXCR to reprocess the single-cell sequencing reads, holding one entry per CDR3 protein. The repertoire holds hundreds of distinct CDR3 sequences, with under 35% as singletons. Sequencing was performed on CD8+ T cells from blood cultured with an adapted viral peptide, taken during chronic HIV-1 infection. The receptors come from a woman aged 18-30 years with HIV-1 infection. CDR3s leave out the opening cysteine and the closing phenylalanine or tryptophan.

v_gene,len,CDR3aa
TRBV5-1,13,ASSQDNANTGELF
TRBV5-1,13,ASSKGQPAGNTIY
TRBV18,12,ASSGGRAPDTQY
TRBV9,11,ASSVVWGDEQY
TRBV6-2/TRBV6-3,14,AGSLDGGDPTYEQY
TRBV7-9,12,ASSLGQPNTEAF
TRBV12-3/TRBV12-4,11,ASSLQGYYGYT
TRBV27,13,ASSLSNAPTGELF
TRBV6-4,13,ASSDHREPTTPLH
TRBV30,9,AWSQAYEQY
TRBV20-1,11,SAISAGEYGYT
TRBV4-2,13,AGSQASGIYYGYT
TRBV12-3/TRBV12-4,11,ASKATTDYEQY
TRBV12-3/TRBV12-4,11,ASSSDSFYEQY
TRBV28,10,ASRGQGSGNT
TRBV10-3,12,AIGSGSGADTQY
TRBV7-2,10,ASSSVGSGYT
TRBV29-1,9,SVRASTEAF
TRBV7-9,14,ASSPTRLAGVKTQY
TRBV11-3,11,ASSSDMNTEAF
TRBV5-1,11,ASAQANYTEAF
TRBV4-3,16,ASSQASGIYYGYNEQF
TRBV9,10,ASSVEEETQY
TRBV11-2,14,ASSLDGGDPTYEQY
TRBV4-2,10,ASSLPNQPQH
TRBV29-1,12,SVRETGRDEKLF
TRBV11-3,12,ASSLYEELYEQY
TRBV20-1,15,SANPLFRTGASTEQF
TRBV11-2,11,ASSLWSQETQY
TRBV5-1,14,ASSEDSQSSGNTIY
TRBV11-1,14,ASGTQGDRERGELF
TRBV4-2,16,ASSQSGQGPFSYNEQF
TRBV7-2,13,ASSYASGGAYEQY
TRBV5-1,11,ASAQANYNEQF
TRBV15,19,ATSTAGGTGVPGDTGETQY
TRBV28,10,ASSSPPDIQY
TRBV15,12,ATSRELGGHEQF
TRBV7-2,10,ASSGTGTEAF
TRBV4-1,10,ASSKDGDTQY
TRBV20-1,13,SARDQGRGLETQY
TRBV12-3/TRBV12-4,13,ASSLIGSSTDTQY
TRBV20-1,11,SPWGGLADTQY
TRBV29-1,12,SVGLLGNEEKLF
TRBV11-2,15,ASSLDAGDSVNNEQF